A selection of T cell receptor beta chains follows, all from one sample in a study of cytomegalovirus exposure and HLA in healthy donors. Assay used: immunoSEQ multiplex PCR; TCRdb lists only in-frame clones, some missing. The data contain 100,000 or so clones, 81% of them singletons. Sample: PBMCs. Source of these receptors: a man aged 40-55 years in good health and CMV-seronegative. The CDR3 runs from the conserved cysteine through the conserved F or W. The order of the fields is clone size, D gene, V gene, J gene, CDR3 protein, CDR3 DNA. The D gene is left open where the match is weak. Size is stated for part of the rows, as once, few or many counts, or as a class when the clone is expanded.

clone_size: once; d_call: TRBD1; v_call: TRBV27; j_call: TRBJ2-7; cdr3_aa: CASSLGDRAYEQYF; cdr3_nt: TGTGCCAGCAGTTTGGGGGACAGGGCTTACGAGCAGTACTTC
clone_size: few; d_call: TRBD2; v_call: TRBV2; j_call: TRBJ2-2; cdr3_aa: CASSGPSGGYTGELFF; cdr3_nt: TGTGCCAGCAGTGGGCCTAGCGGGGGGTACACCGGGGAGCTGTTTTTT
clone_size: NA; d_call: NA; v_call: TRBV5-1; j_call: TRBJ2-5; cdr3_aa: CASSLAAGQETQYF; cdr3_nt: TGCGCCAGCAGCTTGGCCGCAGGCCAAGAGACCCAGTACTTC
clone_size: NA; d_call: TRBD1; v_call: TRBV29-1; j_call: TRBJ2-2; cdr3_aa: CSVKQPGQRTGELFF; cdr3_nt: TGCAGCGTTAAACAACCGGGACAGAGAACCGGGGAGCTGTTTTTT
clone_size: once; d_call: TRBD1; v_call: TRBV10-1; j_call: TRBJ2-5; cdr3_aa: CASSGTGPRETQYF; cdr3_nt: TGCGCCAGCAGCGGGACAGGCCCTCGGGAGACCCAGTACTTC
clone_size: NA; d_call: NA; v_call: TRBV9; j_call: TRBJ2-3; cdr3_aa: CASSVGASQTDTQYF; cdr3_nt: TGTGCCAGCAGCGTAGGAGCTAGTCAGACAGATACGCAGTATTTT
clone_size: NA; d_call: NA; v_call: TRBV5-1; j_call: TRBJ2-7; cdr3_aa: CASRQDSYEQYF; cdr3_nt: TGCGCCAGCAGGCAGGACAGCTACGAGCAGTACTTC
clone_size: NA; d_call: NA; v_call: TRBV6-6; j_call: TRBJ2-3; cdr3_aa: CASSRGDTQYF; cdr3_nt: TGTGCCAGCAGTCGGGGTGATACGCAGTATTTT
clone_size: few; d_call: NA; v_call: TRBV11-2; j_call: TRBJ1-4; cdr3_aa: CASSPPGGEKLFF; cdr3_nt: TGTGCCAGCAGCCCCCCCGGAGGCGAAAAACTGTTTTTT
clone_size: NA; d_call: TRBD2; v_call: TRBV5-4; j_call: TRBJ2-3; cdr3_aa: CASAPPGLGTSATDTQYF; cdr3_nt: TGTGCCAGCGCTCCCCCTGGCTTGGGGACTAGCGCCACAGATACGCAGTATTTT
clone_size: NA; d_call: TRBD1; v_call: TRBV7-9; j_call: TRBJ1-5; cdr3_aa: CASSAGQGLRAQPQHF; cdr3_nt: TGTGCCAGCAGCGCGGGACAGGGTCTACGTGCGCAGCCCCAGCATTTT
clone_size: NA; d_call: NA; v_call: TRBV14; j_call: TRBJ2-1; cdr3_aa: CASSQVAGPYNEQFF; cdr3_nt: TGTGCCAGCAGCCAAGTTGCGGGGCCCTACAATGAGCAGTTCTTC
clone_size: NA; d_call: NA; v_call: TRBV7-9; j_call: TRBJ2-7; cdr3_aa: CASSPTGEQYF; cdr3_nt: TGTGCCAGCAGCCCCACAGGGGAGCAGTACTTC
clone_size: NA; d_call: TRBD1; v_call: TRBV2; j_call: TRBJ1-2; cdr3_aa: CASSLTGTGGDYTF; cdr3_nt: TGTGCCAGCAGCCTCACCGGGACAGGGGGGGACTACACCTTC